This TCR beta chain was recovered during a study of T-cell reconstitution after alpha-beta-depleted transplantation in children. Unique molecular identifiers were incorporated when the TCRbeta library was constructed. TCRdb reprocessed the PCR reads via MiXCR and lists one record per CDR3 protein. This sample has about 360,000 distinct CDR3 sequences, with approximately 12% found just once. Between the trimmed V and J ends, which lost 3 bases and 7 bases, there was a span of 9 bases. The CDR3 is 12 amino acids. The origin of this receptor is a human donor who donated a stem cell graft to a child with Fanconi anemia. Source: PBMCs, taken from the stem cell graft. The rearrangement joins TRBV12-3 or TRBV12-4 to TRBJ1-2; D gene ambiguous. CDR3 DNA: TGTGCCAGCAGTTTGGAAAGTGGTGGCTACACCTTC. Translating gives CASSLESGGYTF.